These T cell receptor beta chains were read from a single sample in a study of blood T cell repertoires in COVID-19. Sequencing used immunoSEQ multiplex PCR; TCRdb keeps in-frame clones, though not all of them. The sample records approximately 250,000 clones, approximately 86% being singletons. The sequenced sample was peripheral blood. The receptors originated from a woman in her sixties or seventies who had recovered from COVID-19. Both conserved end residues are part of each CDR3. D genes are given only for firm matches. Size tells how often a clone was seen (once, few, many) or the class of an expanded clone, and some rows leave it out.

j_call,d_call,clone_size,v_call,cdr3_nt,cdr3_aa
TRBJ1-2,-,-,TRBV3-1/TRBV3-2,TGTGCCAGCAGCGTTCTTGGGGGGGTAAGGTCTGGCTACACCTTC,CASSVLGGVRSGYTF
TRBJ2-5,TRBD1,-,TRBV11-1,TGTGCCAGCACCGACAGGGGGCGCGGGGAGACCCAGTACTTC,CASTDRGRGETQYF
TRBJ2-1,TRBD2,-,TRBV11-2,TGTGCCAGCAGCTTAACCGGGGGGGCTGACAATGAGCAGTTCTTC,CASSLTGGADNEQFF
TRBJ1-2,-,-,TRBV4-2,TGTGCCAGCAGCCAGGGCAGCGTAGGGGGCTATGGCTACACCTTC,CASSQGSVGGYGYTF
TRBJ1-1,TRBD1,-,TRBV28,TGTGCCAGCCCCCTACCGGGACAGGGGACTGAAGCTTTCTTT,CASPLPGQGTEAFF
TRBJ1-4,TRBD1,-,TRBV19,TGTGCCAGTAGTACGGATAGGGACAGGGGGCGTGAAAAACTGTTTTTT,CASSTDRDRGREKLFF
TRBJ2-7,-,-,TRBV5-6,TGTGCCAGCAGCCTCTCTGGGGCCGAGCAGTACTTC,CASSLSGAEQYF
TRBJ2-1,TRBD1,-,TRBV18,TGTGCCAGCTCACCACGTGACAGGGCTGCCTACAATGAGCAGTTCTTC,CASSPRDRAAYNEQFF
TRBJ1-2,-,-,TRBV28,TGTGCCAGCAGTTTACTGGCCAGGGACTATGGCTACACCTTC,CASSLLARDYGYTF
TRBJ1-1,TRBD1,-,TRBV5-4,TGTGCCAGCAGGGCCGGGACAGGGGGCAAAACTGAAGCTTTCTTT,CASRAGTGGKTEAFF
TRBJ2-1,-,-,TRBV19,TGTGCCAGTAGTATCGCCCTGAGCTCCTACAATGAGCAGTTCTTC,CASSIALSSYNEQFF
TRBJ1-2,-,-,TRBV28,TGTGCCAGCAGTACGACACATGGCTACACCTTC,CASSTTHGYTF
TRBJ2-7,-,-,TRBV29-1,TGCAGCGTACAGGGTCTATGGGGCTCCTACGAGCAGTACTTC,CSVQGLWGSYEQYF
TRBJ2-7,TRBD1,-,TRBV15,TGTGCCACCAGCAGAGGACAGGGACAATACGAGCAGTACTTC,CATSRGQGQYEQYF
TRBJ1-4,-,-,TRBV19,TGTGCCAGTAGCAATCGGAAGGGGTTTAATGAAAAACTGTTTTTT,CASSNRKGFNEKLFF
TRBJ2-3,TRBD2,few,TRBV5-1,TGCGCCAGCAGCGATGGTGCGGGGGGCAGTCGGGCGCAGTATTTT,CASSDGAGGSRAQYF
TRBJ1-2,-,-,TRBV29-1,TGCAGCGTTGAAGATCCCGGGGTCCGTGGCTACACCTTC,CSVEDPGVRGYTF
TRBJ2-3,-,-,TRBV28,TGTGCCAGCAGTCTCCATAGAGGGGGAGGGGATACGCAGTATTTT,CASSLHRGGGDTQYF
TRBJ1-4,-,-,TRBV14,TGTGCCAGCAGCTCAGGGGTCATCAGCGAAAAACTGTTTTTT,CASSSGVISEKLFF
TRBJ1-4,-,-,TRBV6-5,TGTGCCAGCAGTTATAATGGCCCCGCAACTAATGAAAAACTGTTTTTT,CASSYNGPATNEKLFF
TRBJ1-1,-,-,TRBV19,TGTGCCAGTAGTTTCCGGGACGGGGGGACCACTGAAGCTTTCTTT,CASSFRDGGTTEAFF
TRBJ2-1,-,-,TRBV6-2/TRBV6-3,TGTGCCAGCAGTTACTCTTCCCCCAAGCAGTTCTTC,CASSYSSPKQFF
TRBJ2-7,-,-,TRBV9,TGTGCCAGCAGCGTAGAGACCACGAGGATCGGCGAGCAGTACTTC,CASSVETTRIGEQYF
TRBJ2-2,-,-,TRBV6-1,TGTGCCAGCAGTGAAAGGACTCCCTTGAACACCGGGGAGCTGTTTTTT,CASSERTPLNTGELFF
TRBJ1-5,TRBD1,-,TRBV6-2/TRBV6-3,TGTGCCAGCAGCCTCCAATACAGGGGGCCAATCGGTAATAGCAATCAGCCCCAGCATTTT,CASSLQYRGPIGNSNQPQHF
TRBJ1-2,-,-,TRBV4-3,TGCGCCAGCAGCCAAGATGGGGCAGGGGTTATGAACTATGGCTACACCTTC,CASSQDGAGVMNYGYTF
TRBJ2-7,TRBD2,once,TRBV6-6,TGTGCCAGCAGTTACTCATCGGGGGGGTCCTACGAGCAGTACTTC,CASSYSSGGSYEQYF
TRBJ1-2,-,-,TRBV13,TGTGCCAGCAGCTTAGTACAGGGAACGAGTGGCTACACCTTC,CASSLVQGTSGYTF
TRBJ2-7,-,-,TRBV10-3,TGTGCCATCAGTGAGTCGGTAGGAGGAGGGCCTGGCGAGCAGTACTTC,CAISESVGGGPGEQYF
TRBJ2-2,-,few,TRBV5-4,TGTGCCAGCAGCTTTCCCCCGGTTGAGGAGCTGTTTTTT,CASSFPPVEELFF
TRBJ2-2,-,-,TRBV28,TGTGCCAGCGGGGGCCGCGGCGGGGAGCTGTTTTTT,CASGGRGGELFF
TRBJ1-5,TRBD1,few,TRBV24-1,TGTGCCACCAAGGACAGGGGAAGTCGGAAGTCCTATCAGCCCCAGCATTTT,CATKDRGSRKSYQPQHF